The clone carrying this TCR beta chain was seen a handful of times. The sample belongs to a study of response to subunit inactivated influenza vaccine. The CDR3 runs 16 residues. Germline V gene data show CDR1 as SGDLS and CDR2 as YYNGEE. With 1 base clipped from V and 0 bases from J, the junction kept 6 bases outside the gene matches. From the RT-PCR reads, TCRdb called clonotypes with MiXCR, one entry per CDR3 protein. The table lists over 650,000 distinct CDR3 sequences, around a sixth of them singletons. Sample: PBMCs from blood, taken 5 days after vaccination. This sequence joins TRBV9 and TRBJ2-7; 8 bases align to TRBD2. The source is a man over 45 who received an inactivated influenza vaccine. Written as DNA, the CDR3 is TGTGCCAGCAGCGTACGCAAGGGGACTAGCTCCTACGAGCAGTACTTC. It encodes CASSVRKGTSSYEQYF.